This T cell receptor beta chain was captured in a study of response to subunit inactivated influenza vaccine. V gave up 6 bases and J gave up 8 bases; unmatched junction bases: 10. The CDR3 length is 13 residues. CDR1 is DFQATT, CDR2 SNEGSKA, per germline (reference sequence). Each CDR3 protein is one row after TCRdb ran MiXCR on the RT-PCR reads. In the table there are some 500,000 distinct CDR3 sequences, 25% of which are singletons. The chain carries TRBV20-1 and TRBJ2-7, with 10 bases matching TRBD1. The TCR was taken from a man aged 50 to 60 who received an inactivated influenza vaccine. This specimen consisted of CD4+ T cells sorted from PBMCs, obtained around 5 days after vaccination. In DNA, the CDR3 is TGCAGTGCACTCGACAGGGGGCCGCTCAAGCAGTACTTC. Translation gives CSALDRGPLKQYF.